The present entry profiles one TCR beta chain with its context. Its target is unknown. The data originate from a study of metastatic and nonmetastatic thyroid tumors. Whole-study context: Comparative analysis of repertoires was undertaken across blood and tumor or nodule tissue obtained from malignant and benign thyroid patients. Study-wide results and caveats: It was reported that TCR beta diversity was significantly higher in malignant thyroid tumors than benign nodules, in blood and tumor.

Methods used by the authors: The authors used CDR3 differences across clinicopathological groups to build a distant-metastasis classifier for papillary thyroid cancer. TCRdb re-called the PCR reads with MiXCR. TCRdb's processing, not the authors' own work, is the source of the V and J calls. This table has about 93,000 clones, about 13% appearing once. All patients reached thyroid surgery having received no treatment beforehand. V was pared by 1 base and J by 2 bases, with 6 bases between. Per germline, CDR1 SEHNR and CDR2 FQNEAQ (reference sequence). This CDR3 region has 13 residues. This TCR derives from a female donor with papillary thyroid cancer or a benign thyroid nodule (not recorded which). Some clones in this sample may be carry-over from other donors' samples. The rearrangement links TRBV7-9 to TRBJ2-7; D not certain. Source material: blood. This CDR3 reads CASSLVSPYEQYF. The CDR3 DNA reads TGTGCCAGCAGCTTAGTGTCACCCTACGAGCAGTACTTC.